The present entry profiles one T cell receptor (beta chain) with its context. V dropped 8 bases and J dropped 3; count of bases not matched to a gene: 14. This CDR3 spans 17 amino acids. Germline V gives CDR1 ENHRY, CDR2 SYGVKD. This record comes from a study of T cell responses to AZD1222 COVID-19 vaccine. Only in-frame clones appear in the TCRdb table, and some are missing; sequencing was by immunoSEQ multiplex PCR. The sample has roughly 120,000 clones, more than 75% seen once. V usage is TRBV10-3 and J usage is TRBJ2-5, with 11 bases that match TRBD2. The sequenced sample was peripheral blood, obtained on day 0 of AZD1222 vaccination. This TCR was recovered from an adult in good health. CDR3 DNA sequence: TGTGCCATCTCGGGGGCTAGCGGGGGGAGAAAGGAAGAGACCCAGTACTTC. Encoded protein: CAISGASGGRKEETQYF.